This T cell receptor beta chain derives from a study of blood T cell repertoires in COVID-19. The CDR3 loop spans 15 amino acids. Trimming took off 2 bases at V and 4 bases at J, with 15 bases between the two ends. Germline CDR1 and CDR2: SGHRS and YFSETQ. The recovered donors of Cohort 3 showed two negative PCRs, clearance, or symptom resolution. The table came from immunoSEQ multiplex PCR; TCRdb's copy has only in-frame clones and leaves some out. The sample shows fewer than 250,000 clones, around 84% of them seen only once. The chain uses TRBV5-1 and TRBJ1-2; maybe TRBD1 (5 bases). Sample: PBMCs or T cells enriched from blood (not recorded which). The clonotype originates from a woman aged 25-40 years who had recovered from COVID-19. CDR3 sequence reads: CASSFGGALSYGYTF. CDR3 DNA: TGCGCCAGCAGCTTCGGAGGGGCGCTTAGCTATGGCTACACCTTC.